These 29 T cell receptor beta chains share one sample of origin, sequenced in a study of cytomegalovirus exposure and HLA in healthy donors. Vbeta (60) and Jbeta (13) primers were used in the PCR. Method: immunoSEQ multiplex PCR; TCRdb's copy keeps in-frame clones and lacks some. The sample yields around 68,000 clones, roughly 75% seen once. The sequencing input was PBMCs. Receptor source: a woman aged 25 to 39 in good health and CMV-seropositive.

This chain's CDR3 is CASSQDTGFRTEAFF. In DNA form, the CDR3 reads TGCGCCAGCAGCCAAGATACGGGGTTTAGGACTGAAGCTTTCTTT. This chain uses TRBV4-1 with TRBJ1-1; D is ambiguous. The CDR3 is 15 residues long. The V end was cut by 0 bases, the J end by 5 bases, with 13 bases between. The germline CDR1 and CDR2 sequences are MGHRA and YSYEKL.

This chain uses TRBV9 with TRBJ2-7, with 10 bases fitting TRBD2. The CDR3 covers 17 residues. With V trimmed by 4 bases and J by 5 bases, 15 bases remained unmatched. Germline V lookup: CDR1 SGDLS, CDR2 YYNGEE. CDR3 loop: CASSPRPGTSVSDEQYF. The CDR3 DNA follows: TGTGCCAGCAGCCCTAGACCCGGGACTAGCGTTTCCGACGAGCAGTACTTC.

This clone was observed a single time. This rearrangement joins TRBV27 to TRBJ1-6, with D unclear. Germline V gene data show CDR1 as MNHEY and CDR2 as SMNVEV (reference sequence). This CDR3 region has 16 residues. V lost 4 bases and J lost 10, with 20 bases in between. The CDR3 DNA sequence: TGTGCCAGCAGTTACTCGCGAGGTCCCGGCGGGTCACCCCTCCACTTT. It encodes CASSYSRGPGGSPLHF.

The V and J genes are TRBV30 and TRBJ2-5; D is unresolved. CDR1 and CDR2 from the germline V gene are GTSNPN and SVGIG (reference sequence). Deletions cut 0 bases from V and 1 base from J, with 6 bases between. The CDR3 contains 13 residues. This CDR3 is CAWSVGGQETQYF. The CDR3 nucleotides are TGTGCCTGGAGTGTCGGCGGCCAAGAGACCCAGTACTTC.

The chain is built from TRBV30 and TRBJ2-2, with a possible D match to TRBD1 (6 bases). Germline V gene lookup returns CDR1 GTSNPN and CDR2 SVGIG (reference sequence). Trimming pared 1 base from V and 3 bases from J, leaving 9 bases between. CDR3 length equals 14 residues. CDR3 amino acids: CAWSGQVYTGELFF. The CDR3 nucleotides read TGTGCCTGGAGTGGACAGGTTTACACCGGGGAGCTGTTTTTT.

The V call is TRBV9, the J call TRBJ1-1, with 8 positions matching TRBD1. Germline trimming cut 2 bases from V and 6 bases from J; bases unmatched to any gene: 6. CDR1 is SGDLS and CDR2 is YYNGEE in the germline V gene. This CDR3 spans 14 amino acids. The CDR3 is CASSVGTGLSEAFF. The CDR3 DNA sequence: TGTGCCAGCAGCGTCGGGACAGGCTTATCTGAAGCTTTCTTT.

The CDR3 DNA sequence: TGTGCCAGCAGTGTACAGGGCCCCAGCTCCTATAATTCACCCCTCCACTTT. Residues: CASSVQGPSSYNSPLHF. This chain connects TRBV6-1 to TRBJ1-6; D possibly corresponds to TRBD1 (6 bases). The CDR3 sequence is 17 residues long. V lost 4 bases to trimming and J lost 0 bases, with 13 bases between them. From germline, CDR1 is MNHNS and CDR2 SASEGT.

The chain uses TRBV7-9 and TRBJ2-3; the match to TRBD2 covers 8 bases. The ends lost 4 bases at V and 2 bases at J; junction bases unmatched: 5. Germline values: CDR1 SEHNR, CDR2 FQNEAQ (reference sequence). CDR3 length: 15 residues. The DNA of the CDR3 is TGTGCCAGCAGCTATTCGCGGGAGGACACAGATACGCAGTATTTT. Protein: CASSYSREDTDTQYF.

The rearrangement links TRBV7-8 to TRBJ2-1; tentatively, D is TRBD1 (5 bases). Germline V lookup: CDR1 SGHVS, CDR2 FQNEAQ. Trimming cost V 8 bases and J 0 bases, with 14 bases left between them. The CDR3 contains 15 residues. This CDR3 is CASQPRVSSYNEQFF. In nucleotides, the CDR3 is TGTGCCAGCCAACCCAGGGTGAGCTCCTACAATGAGCAGTTCTTC.

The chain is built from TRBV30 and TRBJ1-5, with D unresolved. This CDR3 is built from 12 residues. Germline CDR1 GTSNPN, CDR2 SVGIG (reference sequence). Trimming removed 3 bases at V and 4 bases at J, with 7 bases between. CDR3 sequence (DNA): TGTGCCTGGAGCGAACAAAATCAGCCCCAGCATTTT. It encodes CAWSEQNQPQHF.

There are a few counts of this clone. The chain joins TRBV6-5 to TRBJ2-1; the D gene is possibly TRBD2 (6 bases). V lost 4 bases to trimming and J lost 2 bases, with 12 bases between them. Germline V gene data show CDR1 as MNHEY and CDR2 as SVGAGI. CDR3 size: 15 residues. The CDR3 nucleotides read TGTGCCAGCAGTTTTAGCGGTGAAACCTACAATGAGCAGTTCTTC. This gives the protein CASSFSGETYNEQFF.

This CDR3 reads CASSLGSGGYNEQFF. The CDR3 DNA reads as TGTGCCAGCAGCTTAGGGAGCGGGGGATACAATGAGCAGTTCTTC. This chain uses TRBV11-1 with TRBJ2-1; 8 bases agree with TRBD2. CDR3 length: 15 amino acids. With 1 base clipped from V and 4 bases from J, the junction kept 3 bases outside the gene matches. In germline, CDR1 is SGHAT, CDR2 FQDESV (reference sequence).

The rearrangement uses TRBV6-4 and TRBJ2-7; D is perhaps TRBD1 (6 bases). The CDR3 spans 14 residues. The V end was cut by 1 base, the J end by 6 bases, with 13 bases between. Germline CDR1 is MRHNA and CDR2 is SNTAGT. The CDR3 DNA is TGTGCCAGCAGTGACTACCGGGACAAAAGCGAGCAGTACTTC. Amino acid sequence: CASSDYRDKSEQYF.

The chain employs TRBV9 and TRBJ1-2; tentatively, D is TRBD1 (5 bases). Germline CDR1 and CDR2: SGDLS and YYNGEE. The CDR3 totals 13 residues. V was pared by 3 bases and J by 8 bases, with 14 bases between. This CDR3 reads CASSARDSGGYTF. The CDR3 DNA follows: TGTGCCAGCAGCGCGAGGGACTCGGGGGGCTACACCTTC. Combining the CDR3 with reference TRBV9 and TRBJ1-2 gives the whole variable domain DSGVTQTPKHLITATGQRVTLRCSPRSGDLSVYWYQQSLDQGLQFLIQYYNGEERAKGNILERFSAQQFPDLHSELNLSSLELGDSALYFCASSARDSGGYTFGSGTRLTVV.

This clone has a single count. The CDR3, as DNA: TGTGCCAGTAGTATACCCGCTAGCGGGATTGCAGATACGCAGTATTTT. As protein: CASSIPASGIADTQYF. V gene TRBV19 combines with J gene TRBJ2-3, with 9 bases lining up with TRBD2. Unmatched junction bases numbered 7, after V lost 2 bases and J lost 4 bases. The CDR3 length is 16 residues. The germline gives CDR1 LNHDA, CDR2 SQIVND (reference sequence).

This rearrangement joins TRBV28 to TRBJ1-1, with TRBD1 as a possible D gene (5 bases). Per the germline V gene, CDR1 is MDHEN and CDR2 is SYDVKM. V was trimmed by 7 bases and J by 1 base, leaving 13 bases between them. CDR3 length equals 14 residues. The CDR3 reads CASTSQGTNTEAFF. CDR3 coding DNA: TGTGCCAGCACATCGCAGGGAACGAACACTGAAGCTTTCTTT.

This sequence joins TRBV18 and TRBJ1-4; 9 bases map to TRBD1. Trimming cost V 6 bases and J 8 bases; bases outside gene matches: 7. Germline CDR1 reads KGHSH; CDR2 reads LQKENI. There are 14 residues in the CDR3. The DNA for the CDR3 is TGTGCCAGCTCTTCCGGGACAGGGAGAGAAAAACTGTTTTTT. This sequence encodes CASSSGTGREKLFF.

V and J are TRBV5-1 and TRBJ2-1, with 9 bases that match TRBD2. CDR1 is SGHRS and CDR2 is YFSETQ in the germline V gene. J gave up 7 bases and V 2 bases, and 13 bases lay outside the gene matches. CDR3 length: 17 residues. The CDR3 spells CASSFGREGPPRNEQFF. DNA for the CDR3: TGCGCCAGCAGCTTCGGGCGGGAGGGCCCCCCTCGGAATGAGCAGTTCTTC.

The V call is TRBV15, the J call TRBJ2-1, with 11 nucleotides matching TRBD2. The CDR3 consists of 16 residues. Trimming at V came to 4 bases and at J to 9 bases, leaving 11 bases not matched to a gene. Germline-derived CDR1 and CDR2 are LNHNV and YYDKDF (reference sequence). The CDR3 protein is CATSTRGLAAGGEQFF. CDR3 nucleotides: TGTGCCACCAGCACCAGGGGACTAGCGGCCGGGGGTGAGCAGTTCTTC.

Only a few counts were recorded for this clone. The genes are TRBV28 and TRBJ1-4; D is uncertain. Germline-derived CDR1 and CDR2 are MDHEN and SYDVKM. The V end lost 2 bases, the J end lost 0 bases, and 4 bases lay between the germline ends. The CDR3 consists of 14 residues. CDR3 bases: TGTGCCAGCAGTTTACGAGCAACTAATGAAAAACTGTTTTTT. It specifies CASSLRATNEKLFF. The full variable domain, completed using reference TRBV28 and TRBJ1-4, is DVKVTQSSRYLVKRTGEKVFLECVQDMDHENMFWYRQDPGLGLRLIYFSYDVKMKEKGDIPEGYSVSREKKERFSLILESASTNQTSMYLCASSLRATNEKLFFGSGTQLSVL.

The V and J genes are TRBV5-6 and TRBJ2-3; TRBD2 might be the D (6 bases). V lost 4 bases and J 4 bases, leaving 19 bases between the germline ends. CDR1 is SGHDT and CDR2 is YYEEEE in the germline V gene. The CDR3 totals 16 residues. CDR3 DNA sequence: TGTGCCAGCAGCGCCTCCTCAGCGGGTGGGTCAGATACGCAGTATTTT. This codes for CASSASSAGGSDTQYF.

CDR3 amino acids: CASSTGTGYSGYTF. As DNA, the CDR3 is TGTGCCAGCAGTACCGGGACAGGGTATTCCGGCTACACCTTC. The chain employs TRBV6-6 and TRBJ1-2; 9 bases match TRBD1. CDR3 length: 14 amino acids. Trimming removed 5 bases from V and 8 bases from J; junction bases left unmatched: 9. The germline V gene encodes CDR1 MNHNY and CDR2 SVGAGI (reference sequence).

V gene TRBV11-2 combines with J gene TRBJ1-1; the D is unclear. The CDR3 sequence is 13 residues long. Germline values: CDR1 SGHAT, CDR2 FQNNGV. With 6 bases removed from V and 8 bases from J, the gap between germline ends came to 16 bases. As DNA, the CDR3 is TGTGCCAGCAGGTATGACACGGAACAAGAAGCTTTCTTT. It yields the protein CASRYDTEQEAFF.

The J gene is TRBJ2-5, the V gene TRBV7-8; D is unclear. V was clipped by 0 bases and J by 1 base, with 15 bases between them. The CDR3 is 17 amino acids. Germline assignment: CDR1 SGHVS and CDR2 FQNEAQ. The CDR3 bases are TGTGCCAGCAGCTTAGCTATGTATGACTTGAGCCAAGAGACCCAGTACTTC. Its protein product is CASSLAMYDLSQETQYF.

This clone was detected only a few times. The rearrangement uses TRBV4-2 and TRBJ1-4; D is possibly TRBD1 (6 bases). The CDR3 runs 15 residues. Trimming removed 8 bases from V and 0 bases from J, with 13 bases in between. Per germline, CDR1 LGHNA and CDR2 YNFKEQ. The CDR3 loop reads CASGREGATNEKLFF. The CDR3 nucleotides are TGTGCCAGCGGTAGGGAGGGGGCAACTAATGAAAAACTGTTTTTT.

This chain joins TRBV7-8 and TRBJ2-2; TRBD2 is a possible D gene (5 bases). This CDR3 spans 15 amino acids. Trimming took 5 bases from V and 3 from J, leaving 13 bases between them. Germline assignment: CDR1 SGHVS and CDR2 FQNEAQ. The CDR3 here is CASSIDTRDTGELFF. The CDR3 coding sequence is TGTGCCAGCAGCATAGATACTAGAGACACCGGGGAGCTGTTTTTT.

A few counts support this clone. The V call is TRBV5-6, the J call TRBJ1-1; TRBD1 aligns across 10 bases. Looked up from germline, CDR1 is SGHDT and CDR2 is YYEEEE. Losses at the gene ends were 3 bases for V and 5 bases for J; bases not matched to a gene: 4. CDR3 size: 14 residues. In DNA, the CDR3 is TGTGCCAGCAGCTGGGGACAGGGGAGGACTGAAGCTTTCTTT. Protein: CASSWGQGRTEAFF.

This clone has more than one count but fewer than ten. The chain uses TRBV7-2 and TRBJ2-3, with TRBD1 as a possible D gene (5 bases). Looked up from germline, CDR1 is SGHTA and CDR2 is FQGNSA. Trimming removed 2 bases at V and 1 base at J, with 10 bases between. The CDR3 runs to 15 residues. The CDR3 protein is CASSLRGRGTDTQYF. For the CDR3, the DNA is TGTGCCAGCAGCTTAAGGGGTCGGGGCACAGATACGCAGTATTTT.

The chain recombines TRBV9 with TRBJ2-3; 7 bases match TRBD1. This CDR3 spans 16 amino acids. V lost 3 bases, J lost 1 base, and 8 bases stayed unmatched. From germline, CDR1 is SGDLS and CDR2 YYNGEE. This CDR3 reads CASSGLQGLGTDTQYF. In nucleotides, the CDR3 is TGTGCCAGCAGCGGATTACAGGGGCTTGGCACAGATACGCAGTATTTT.